The 15 T cell receptor beta chains reported below all come from one sample, sequenced in a study of shared clonotypes between healthy human individuals. Produced via immunoSEQ multiplex PCR; TCRdb's table is partial and in-frame only. The sample comprises nearly 1 million clones, 76% of which are singletons, and about 1.5% rests with the top ten. Material: memory CD4+ T cells sorted from blood. Subset here: CD45RA-negative fraction. These receptors originate from a man between 18 and 29 years old in good health.

Note on this clone: Other DNA sequences within the sample encode an identical CDR3. The chain is built from TRBV6-1 and TRBJ1-5, with no clear D. V lost 8 bases and J lost 4, with 6 bases in between. This CDR3 is 11 amino acids long. Germline lookup yields CDR1 MNHNS and CDR2 SASEGT. CDR3 in DNA: TGTGCCAGCGGACGAAATCAGCCCCAGCATTTT. This encodes CASGRNQPQHF.

The chain joins TRBV5-4 to TRBJ1-1; TRBD1 matches 7 bases. V dropped 4 bases and J dropped 2; count of bases not matched to a gene: 8. This CDR3 is 15 amino acids long. Germline V gene data show CDR1 as SGHNT and CDR2 as YYREEE (reference sequence). Here the CDR3 DNA reads TGTGCCAGCAGCCACCGGGACAGTAGAAACACTGAAGCTTTCTTT. Translation gives CASSHRDSRNTEAFF.

V gene TRBV5-1 combines with J gene TRBJ2-5; 7 nucleotides align to TRBD1. CDR3 length equals 14 residues. In germline, CDR1 is SGHRS, CDR2 YFSETQ. J gave up 4 bases and V 5 bases, and 8 bases lay outside the gene matches. CDR3 amino acids: CASRRTGGLETQYF. The CDR3 DNA reads TGCGCCAGCAGGCGGACAGGCGGCCTAGAGACCCAGTACTTC.

Only a few counts were recorded for this clone. This sequence joins TRBV29-1 and TRBJ2-4; D assignment may be TRBD1 or TRBD2 (5 bases each). Trimming took off 3 bases at V and 4 bases at J, with 7 bases between the two ends. This CDR3 region has 12 residues. CDR1 is SQVTM and CDR2 is ANQGSEA in the germline V gene. The CDR3 DNA reads as TGCAGCGTTGATGGGGGAAAAAACATTCAGTACTTC. This translates into CSVDGGKNIQYF.

This chain links TRBV18 with TRBJ1-2, with 7 bases lining up with TRBD1. V lost 1 base to trimming and J lost 2 bases; unmatched junction nucleotides: 7. CDR1 and CDR2 from the germline V gene are KGHSH and LQKENI. The CDR3 covers 16 residues. Here the CDR3 DNA reads TGTGCCAGCTCACCACTGCAGAAACAGGGGAACTATGGCTACACCTTC. As protein: CASSPLQKQGNYGYTF.

The chain couples TRBV14 to TRBJ2-6, with D tentatively TRBD2 (5 bases). Trimming pared 4 bases from V and 0 bases from J, leaving 13 bases between. The germline V gene encodes CDR1 SGHDN and CDR2 FVKESK. The CDR3 totals 17 residues. CDR3 sequence (DNA): TGTGCCAGCAGCCCCCGAATGAGCGGCTCTGGGGCCAACGTCCTGACTTTC. This codes for CASSPRMSGSGANVLTF.

The rearrangement uses TRBV6-4 and TRBJ1-1; D uncertain. Germline loops: CDR1 MRHNA, CDR2 SNTAGT. V was cut by 6 bases and J by 7 bases, with 21 bases left in between. There are 15 residues in the CDR3. The CDR3: CASRPFGSGMSEAFF. Here the CDR3 DNA reads TGTGCCAGCAGACCCTTCGGGTCCGGGATGAGTGAAGCTTTCTTT.

The gene calls are TRBV28 and TRBJ2-1; 8 positions match TRBD1. V lost 6 bases, J lost 2 bases, and 0 bases stayed unmatched. This CDR3 is 13 amino acids long. CDR1 is MDHEN and CDR2 is SYDVKM in the germline V gene. The CDR3 here is CASRGQAYNEQFF. The CDR3 region has the DNA TGTGCCAGCAGGGGACAGGCCTACAATGAGCAGTTCTTC. Drawing the rest from reference TRBV28 and TRBJ2-1, the complete variable domain is DVKVTQSSRYLVKRTGEKVFLECVQDMDHENMFWYRQDPGLGLRLIYFSYDVKMKEKGDIPEGYSVSREKKERFSLILESASTNQTSMYLCASRGQAYNEQFFGPGTRLTVL.

The chain couples TRBV7-2 to TRBJ2-3; no clear D gene. The CDR3 has 14 residues. Germline V gene data show CDR1 as SGHTA and CDR2 as FQGNSA. The V end lost 7 bases, the J end lost 3 bases, and 14 bases lay between the germline ends. The CDR3 DNA follows: TGTGCCAGCAACACAATTACGGAGACAGATACGCAGTATTTT. Its translation: CASNTITETDTQYF.

The genes are TRBV10-3 and TRBJ2-5, with TRBD1 matching over 9 bases. The CDR3 spans 15 residues. CDR1 ENHRY and CDR2 SYGVKD come from the germline V gene. The V and J ends lost 3 bases and 3 bases, in that order; junction bases with no gene match: 5. Here the CDR3 reads CAISEPGQGKETQYF. As DNA, the CDR3 is TGTGCCATCAGTGAACCTGGACAGGGGAAAGAGACCCAGTACTTC.

In the case of this clone: The sample carries other DNA sequences with the same CDR3. The chain uses TRBV28 and TRBJ1-4, with D unclear. V lost 3 bases, J lost 8 bases, and 4 bases lay in between. CDR1 and CDR2 from the germline V gene are MDHEN and SYDVKM. This CDR3 contains 11 residues. CDR3 coding DNA: TGTGCCAGCAGTTTTTACGAAAAACTGTTTTTT. This codes for CASSFYEKLFF.

This clone was observed a handful of times. The same CDR3 can be traced to other DNA sequences in this sample. This sequence joins TRBV19 and TRBJ1-6; weak D call: TRBD1 (5 bases). V shed 2 bases and J shed 7 bases, with 6 bases lying between them. The germline gives CDR1 LNHDA, CDR2 SQIVND (reference sequence). The length of the CDR3 is 13 residues. The CDR3 nucleotides are TGTGCCAGTAGTATACAGGGAAATTCACCCCTCCACTTT. This translates into CASSIQGNSPLHF.

The rearrangement links TRBV30 to TRBJ1-1; D uncertain. Between the trimmed V and J ends, which lost 2 bases and 1 base, there was a span of 11 bases. The CDR3 has 14 amino acids. Germline CDR1 and CDR2: GTSNPN and SVGIG (reference sequence). The CDR3 DNA reads as TGTGCCTGGAGTAAAGGACTGACGAACACTGAAGCTTTCTTT. This encodes CAWSKGLTNTEAFF.

This chain links TRBV5-1 with TRBJ1-4; weak D call: TRBD1 (5 bases). The V end lost 0 bases, the J end lost 7 bases, and 13 bases lay between the germline ends. This CDR3 is 15 amino acids long. Germline CDR1 SGHRS, CDR2 YFSETQ. CDR3 sequence: CASSLVGGAAEKLFF. As DNA, the CDR3 is TGCGCCAGCAGCTTGGTTGGGGGAGCGGCTGAAAAACTGTTTTTT.

This chain joins TRBV6-5 and TRBJ2-7, with D perhaps TRBD1 or TRBD2 (5 bases each). The CDR3 has 16 residues. Germline V CDR1 and CDR2: MNHEY, SVGAGI. Deletions cut 4 bases from V and 4 bases from J, with 20 bases between. CDR3 sequence: CASSLYRDPMGYEQYF. The CDR3 DNA follows: TGTGCCAGCAGTTTATACCGGGACCCCATGGGTTACGAGCAGTACTTC.